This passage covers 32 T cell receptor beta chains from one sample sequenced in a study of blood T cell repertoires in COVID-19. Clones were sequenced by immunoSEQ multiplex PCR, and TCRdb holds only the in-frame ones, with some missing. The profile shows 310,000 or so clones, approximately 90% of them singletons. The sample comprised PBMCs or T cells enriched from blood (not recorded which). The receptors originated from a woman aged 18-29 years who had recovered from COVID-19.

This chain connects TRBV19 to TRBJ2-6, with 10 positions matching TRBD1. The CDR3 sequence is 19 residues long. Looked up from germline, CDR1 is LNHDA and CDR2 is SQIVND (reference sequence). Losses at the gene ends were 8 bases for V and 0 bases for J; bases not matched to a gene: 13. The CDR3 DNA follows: TGTGCCAGTTTTGACAGGGGGCTTTCCTCCTCCTCTGGGGCCAACGTCCTGACTTTC. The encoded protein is CASFDRGLSSSSGANVLTF. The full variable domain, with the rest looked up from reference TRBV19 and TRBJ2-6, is DGGITQSPKYLFRKEGQNVTLSCEQNLNHDAMYWYRQDPGQGLRLIYYSQIVNDFQKGDIAEGYSVSREKKESFPLTVTSAQKNPTAFYLCASFDRGLSSSSGANVLTFGAGSRLTVL.

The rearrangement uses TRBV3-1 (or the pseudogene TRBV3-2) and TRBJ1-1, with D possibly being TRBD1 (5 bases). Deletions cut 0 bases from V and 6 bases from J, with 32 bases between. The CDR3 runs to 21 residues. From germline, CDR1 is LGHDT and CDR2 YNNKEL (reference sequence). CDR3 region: CASSQDLVVSTAGRPTAEAFF. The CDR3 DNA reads TGTGCCAGCAGCCAAGATCTAGTAGTGTCTACGGCAGGGCGACCTACCGCTGAAGCTTTCTTT.

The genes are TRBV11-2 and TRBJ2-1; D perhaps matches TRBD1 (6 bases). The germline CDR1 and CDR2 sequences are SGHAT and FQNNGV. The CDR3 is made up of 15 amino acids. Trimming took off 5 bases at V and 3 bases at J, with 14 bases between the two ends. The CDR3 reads CASSPSTGRYNEQFF. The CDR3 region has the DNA TGTGCCAGCAGCCCCTCGACAGGCCGCTACAATGAGCAGTTCTTC.

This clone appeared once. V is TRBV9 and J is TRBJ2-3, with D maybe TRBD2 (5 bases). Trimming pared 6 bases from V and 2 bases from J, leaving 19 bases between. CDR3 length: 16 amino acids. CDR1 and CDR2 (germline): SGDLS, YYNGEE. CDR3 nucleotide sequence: TGTGCCAGCACTCTTACGTATGGGAGACCCACAGATACGCAGTATTTT. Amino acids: CASTLTYGRPTDTQYF.

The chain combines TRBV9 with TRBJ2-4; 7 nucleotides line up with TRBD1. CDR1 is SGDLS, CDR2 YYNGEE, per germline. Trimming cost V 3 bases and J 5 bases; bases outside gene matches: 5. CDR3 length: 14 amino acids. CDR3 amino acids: CASSAQGGQNIQYF. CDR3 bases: TGTGCCAGCAGCGCCCAAGGGGGCCAAAACATTCAGTACTTC.

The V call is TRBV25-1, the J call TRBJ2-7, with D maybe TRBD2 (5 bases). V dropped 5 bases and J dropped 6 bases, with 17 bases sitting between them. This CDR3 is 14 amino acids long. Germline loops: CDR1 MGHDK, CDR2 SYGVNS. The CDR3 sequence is CASSPGIPQPEQYF. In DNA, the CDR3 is TGTGCCAGCAGTCCCGGGATTCCCCAACCCGAGCAGTACTTC.

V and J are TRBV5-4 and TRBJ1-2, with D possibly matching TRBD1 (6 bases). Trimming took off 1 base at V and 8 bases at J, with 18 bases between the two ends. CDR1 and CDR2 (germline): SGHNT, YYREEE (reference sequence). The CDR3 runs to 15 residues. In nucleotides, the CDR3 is TGTGCCAGCAGCTTGCATCCCGACAGGACTTGGGGCTACACCTTC. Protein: CASSLHPDRTWGYTF.

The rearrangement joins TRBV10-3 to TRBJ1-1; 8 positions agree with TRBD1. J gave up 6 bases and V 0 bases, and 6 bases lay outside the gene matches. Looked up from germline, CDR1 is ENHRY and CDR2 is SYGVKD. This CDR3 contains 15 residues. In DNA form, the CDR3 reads TGTGCCATCAGTGAGTCCGGACAGGGAGGGTCTGAAGCTTTCTTT. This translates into CAISESGQGGSEAFF.

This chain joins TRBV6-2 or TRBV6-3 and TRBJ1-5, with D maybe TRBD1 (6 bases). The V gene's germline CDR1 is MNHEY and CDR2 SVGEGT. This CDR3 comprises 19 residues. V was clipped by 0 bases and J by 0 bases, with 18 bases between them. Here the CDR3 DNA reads TGTGCCAGCAGTTACTCATTTGGGCAGGGGCTTCATAGCAATCAGCCCCAGCATTTT. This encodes CASSYSFGQGLHSNQPQHF.

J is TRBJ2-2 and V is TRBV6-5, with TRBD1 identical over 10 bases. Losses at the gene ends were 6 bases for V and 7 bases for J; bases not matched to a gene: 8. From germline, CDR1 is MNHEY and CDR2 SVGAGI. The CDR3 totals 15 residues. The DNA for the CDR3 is TGTGCCAGCAGCGCGGACAGGGGGTTCGGCGGGGAGCTGTTTTTT. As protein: CASSADRGFGGELFF.

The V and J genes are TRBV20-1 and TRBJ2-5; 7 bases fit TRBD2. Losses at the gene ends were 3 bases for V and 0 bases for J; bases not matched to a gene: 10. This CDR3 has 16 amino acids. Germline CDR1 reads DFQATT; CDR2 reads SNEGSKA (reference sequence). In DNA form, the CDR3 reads TGCAGTGCTAGTTCGGCTAGCGGAACGTACCAAGAGACCCAGTACTTC. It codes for CSASSASGTYQETQYF.

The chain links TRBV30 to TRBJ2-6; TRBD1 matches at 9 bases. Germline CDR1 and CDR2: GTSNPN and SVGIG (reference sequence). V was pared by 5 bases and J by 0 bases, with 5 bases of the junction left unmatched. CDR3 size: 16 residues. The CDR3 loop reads CAWGQGINSGANVLTF. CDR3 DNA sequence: TGTGCCTGGGGACAGGGGATAAACTCTGGGGCCAACGTCCTGACTTTC. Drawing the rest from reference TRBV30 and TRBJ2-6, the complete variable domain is SQTIHQWPATLVQPVGSPLSLECTVEGTSNPNLYWYRQAAGRGLQLLFYSVGIGQISSEVPQNLSASRPQDRQFILSSKKLLLSDSGFYLCAWGQGINSGANVLTFGAGSRLTVL.

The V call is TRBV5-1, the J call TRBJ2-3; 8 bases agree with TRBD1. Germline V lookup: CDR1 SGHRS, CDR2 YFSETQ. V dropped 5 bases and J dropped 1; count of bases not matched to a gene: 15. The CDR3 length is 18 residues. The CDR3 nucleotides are TGCGCCAGCAGTTCGAACCCTCATACGGGACAGGGCACAGATACGCAGTATTTT. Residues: CASSSNPHTGQGTDTQYF. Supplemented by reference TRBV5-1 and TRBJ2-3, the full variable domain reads KAGVTQTPRYLIKTRGQQVTLSCSPISGHRSVSWYQQTPGQGLQFLFEYFSETQRNKGNFPGRFSGRQFSNSRSEMNVSTLELGDSALYLCASSSNPHTGQGTDTQYFGPGTRLTVL.

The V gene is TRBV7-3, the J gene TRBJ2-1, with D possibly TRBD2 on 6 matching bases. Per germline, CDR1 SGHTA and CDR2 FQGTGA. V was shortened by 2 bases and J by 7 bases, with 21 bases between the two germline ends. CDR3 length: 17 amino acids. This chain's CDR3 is CASSLGAGGSSRNEQFF. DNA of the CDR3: TGTGCCAGCAGCTTAGGGGCTGGGGGGAGTTCTCGAAATGAGCAGTTCTTC.

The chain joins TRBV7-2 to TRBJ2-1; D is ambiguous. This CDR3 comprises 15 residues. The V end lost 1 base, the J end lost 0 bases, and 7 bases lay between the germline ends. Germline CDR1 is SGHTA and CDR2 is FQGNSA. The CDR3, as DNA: TGTGCCAGCAGCTTAGTGCAGATCTCCTACAATGAGCAGTTCTTC. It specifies CASSLVQISYNEQFF.

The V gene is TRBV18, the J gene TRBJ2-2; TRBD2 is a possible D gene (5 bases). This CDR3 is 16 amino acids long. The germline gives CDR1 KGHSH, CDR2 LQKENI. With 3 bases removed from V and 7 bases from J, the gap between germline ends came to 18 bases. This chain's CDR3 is CASSPQTTRMVGELFF. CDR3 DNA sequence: TGTGCCAGCTCACCGCAAACCACTAGGATGGTCGGGGAGCTGTTTTTT.

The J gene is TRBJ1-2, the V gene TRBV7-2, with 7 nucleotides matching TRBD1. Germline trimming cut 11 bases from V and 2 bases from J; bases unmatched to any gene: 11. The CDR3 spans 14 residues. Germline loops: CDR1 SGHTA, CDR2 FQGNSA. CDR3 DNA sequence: TGTGCCGGAGGCACTCGACAGGGAAACTATGGCTACACCTTC. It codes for CAGGTRQGNYGYTF. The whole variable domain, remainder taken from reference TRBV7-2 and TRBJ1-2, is GAGVSQSPSNKVTEKGKDVELRCDPISGHTALYWYRQSLGQGLEFLIYFQGNSAPDKSGLPSDRFSAERTGGSVSTLTIQRTQQEDSAVYLCAGGTRQGNYGYTFGSGTRLTVV.

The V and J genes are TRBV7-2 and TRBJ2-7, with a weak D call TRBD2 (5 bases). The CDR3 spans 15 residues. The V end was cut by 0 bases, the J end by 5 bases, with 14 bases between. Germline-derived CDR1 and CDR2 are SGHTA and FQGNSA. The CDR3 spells CASSLASGKVHEQYF. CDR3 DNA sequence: TGTGCCAGCAGCTTAGCATCCGGGAAAGTCCACGAGCAGTACTTC.

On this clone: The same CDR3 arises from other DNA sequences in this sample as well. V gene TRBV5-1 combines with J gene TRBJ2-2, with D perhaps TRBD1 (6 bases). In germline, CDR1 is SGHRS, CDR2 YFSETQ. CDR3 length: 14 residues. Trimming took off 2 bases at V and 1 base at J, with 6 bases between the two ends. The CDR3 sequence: CASSLQGNTGELFF. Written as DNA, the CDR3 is TGCGCCAGCAGCTTACAGGGGAACACCGGGGAGCTGTTTTTT.

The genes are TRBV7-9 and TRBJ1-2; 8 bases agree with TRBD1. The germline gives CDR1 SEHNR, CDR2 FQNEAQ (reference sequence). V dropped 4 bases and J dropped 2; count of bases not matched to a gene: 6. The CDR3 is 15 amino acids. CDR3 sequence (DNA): TGTGCCAGCAGCTACTCGGACAGGGCAAACTATGGCTACACCTTC. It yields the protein CASSYSDRANYGYTF.

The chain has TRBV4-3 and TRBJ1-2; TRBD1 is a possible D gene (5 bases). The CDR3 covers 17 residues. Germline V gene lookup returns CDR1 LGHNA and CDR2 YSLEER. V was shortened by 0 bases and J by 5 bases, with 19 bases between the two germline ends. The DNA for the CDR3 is TGCGCCAGCAGCCAAGAAGGTCGATGGGGAGGGGAGTATGGCTACACCTTC. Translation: CASSQEGRWGGEYGYTF.

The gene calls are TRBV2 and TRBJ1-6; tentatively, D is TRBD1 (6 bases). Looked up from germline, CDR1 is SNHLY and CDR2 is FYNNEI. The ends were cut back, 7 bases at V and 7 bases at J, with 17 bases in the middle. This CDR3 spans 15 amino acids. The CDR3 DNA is TGTGCCAGCATCCCACTTCGACAGGCCAATTCACCCCTCCACTTT. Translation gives CASIPLRQANSPLHF.

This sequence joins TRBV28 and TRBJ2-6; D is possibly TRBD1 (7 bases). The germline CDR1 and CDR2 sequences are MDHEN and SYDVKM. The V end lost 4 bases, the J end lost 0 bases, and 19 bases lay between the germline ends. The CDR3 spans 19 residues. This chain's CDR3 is CASSYSGGTAHSGANVLTF. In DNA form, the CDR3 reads TGTGCCAGCAGTTACTCAGGGGGGACAGCCCACTCTGGGGCCAACGTCCTGACTTTC. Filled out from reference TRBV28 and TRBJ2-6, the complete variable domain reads DVKVTQSSRYLVKRTGEKVFLECVQDMDHENMFWYRQDPGLGLRLIYFSYDVKMKEKGDIPEGYSVSREKKERFSLILESASTNQTSMYLCASSYSGGTAHSGANVLTFGAGSRLTVL.

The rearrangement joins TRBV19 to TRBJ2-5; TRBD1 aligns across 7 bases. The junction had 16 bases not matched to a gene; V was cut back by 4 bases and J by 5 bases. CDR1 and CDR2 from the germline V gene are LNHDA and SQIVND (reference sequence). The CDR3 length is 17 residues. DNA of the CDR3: TGTGCCAGTAGTAGAACCCTGACAGGGCTCGGGCGGGAGACCCAGTACTTC. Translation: CASSRTLTGLGRETQYF.

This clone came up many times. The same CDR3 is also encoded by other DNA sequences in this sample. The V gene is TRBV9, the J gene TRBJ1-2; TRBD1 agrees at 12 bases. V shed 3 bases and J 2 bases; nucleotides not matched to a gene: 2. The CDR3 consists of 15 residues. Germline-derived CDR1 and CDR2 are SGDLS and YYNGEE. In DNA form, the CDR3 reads TGTGCCAGCAGCGGGGACAGGGGGCCCAACTATGGCTACACCTTC. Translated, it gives CASSGDRGPNYGYTF. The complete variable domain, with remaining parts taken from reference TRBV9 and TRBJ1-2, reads DSGVTQTPKHLITATGQRVTLRCSPRSGDLSVYWYQQSLDQGLQFLIQYYNGEERAKGNILERFSAQQFPDLHSELNLSSLELGDSALYFCASSGDRGPNYGYTFGSGTRLTVV.

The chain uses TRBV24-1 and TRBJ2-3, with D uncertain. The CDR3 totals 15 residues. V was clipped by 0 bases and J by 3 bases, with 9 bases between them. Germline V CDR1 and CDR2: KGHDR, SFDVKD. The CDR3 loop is CATSDLPSVTDTQYF. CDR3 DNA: TGTGCCACCAGTGATTTGCCTAGTGTGACAGATACGCAGTATTTT.

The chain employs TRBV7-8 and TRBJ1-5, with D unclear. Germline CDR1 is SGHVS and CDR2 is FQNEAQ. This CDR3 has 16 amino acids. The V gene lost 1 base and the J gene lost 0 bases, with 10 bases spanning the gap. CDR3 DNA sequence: TGTGCCAGCAGCTTAGGCCGTACCGGTAGCAATCAGCCCCAGCATTTT. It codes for CASSLGRTGSNQPQHF.

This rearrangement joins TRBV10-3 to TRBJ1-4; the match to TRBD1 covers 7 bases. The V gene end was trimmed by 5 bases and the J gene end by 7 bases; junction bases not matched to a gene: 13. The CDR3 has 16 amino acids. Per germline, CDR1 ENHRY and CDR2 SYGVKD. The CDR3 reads CAISRDPTGEAEKLFF. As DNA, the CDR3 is TGTGCCATCAGTCGGGACCCAACAGGGGAGGCTGAAAAACTGTTTTTT.

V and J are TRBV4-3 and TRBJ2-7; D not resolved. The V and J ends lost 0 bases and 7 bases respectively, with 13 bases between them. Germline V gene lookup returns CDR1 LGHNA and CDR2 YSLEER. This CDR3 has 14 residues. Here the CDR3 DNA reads TGCGCCAGCAGCCAAGATTCTGGGCGTTTGGAGCAGTACTTC. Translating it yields CASSQDSGRLEQYF.

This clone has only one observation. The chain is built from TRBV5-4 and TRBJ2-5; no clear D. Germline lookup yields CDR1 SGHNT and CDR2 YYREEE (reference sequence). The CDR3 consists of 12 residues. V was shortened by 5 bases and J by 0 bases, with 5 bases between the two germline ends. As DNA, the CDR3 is TGTGCCAGCAGTCCGTACCAAGAGACCCAGTACTTC. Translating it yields CASSPYQETQYF.

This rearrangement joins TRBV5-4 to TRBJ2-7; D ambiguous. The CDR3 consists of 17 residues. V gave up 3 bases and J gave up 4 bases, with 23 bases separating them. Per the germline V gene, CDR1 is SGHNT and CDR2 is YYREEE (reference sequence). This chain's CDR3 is CASSSKLSRGPDYEQYF. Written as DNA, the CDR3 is TGTGCCAGCAGCTCGAAGCTCAGCCGTGGGCCCGATTACGAGCAGTACTTC.

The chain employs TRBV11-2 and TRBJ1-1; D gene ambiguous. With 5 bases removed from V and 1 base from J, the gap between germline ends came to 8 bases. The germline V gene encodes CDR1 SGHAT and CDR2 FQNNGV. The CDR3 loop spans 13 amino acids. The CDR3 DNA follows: TGTGCCAGCAGCATTACAGAGAACACTGAAGCTTTCTTT. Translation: CASSITENTEAFF.